This TCR beta chain originates from a study of T cells after yellow fever vaccination. Germline V gives CDR1 SGHRS, CDR2 YFSETQ. J was trimmed by 1 base and V by 3 bases; bases with no gene match: 7. The CDR3 covers 16 residues. At least ten counts were recorded for this clonotype. Each CDR3 protein is one row after TCRdb ran MiXCR on the 5' RACE reads. The repertoire holds 300,000 to 450,000 distinct CDR3 sequences, approximately 5.7% seen once, with about 15% in the top ten. The TCR sequence derives from a man aged 25 to 45 who received the YFV17D yellow fever vaccine. The J gene is TRBJ2-5, the V gene TRBV5-1, with TRBD1 matching over 9 bases. Here the sequenced sample was PBMCs, taken 5 days after the yellow fever booster vaccination. The CDR3 DNA follows: TGCGCCAGCAGCTCCGTAGGACAGGGGCCCCAAGAGACCCAGTACTTC. This codes for CASSSVGQGPQETQYF.